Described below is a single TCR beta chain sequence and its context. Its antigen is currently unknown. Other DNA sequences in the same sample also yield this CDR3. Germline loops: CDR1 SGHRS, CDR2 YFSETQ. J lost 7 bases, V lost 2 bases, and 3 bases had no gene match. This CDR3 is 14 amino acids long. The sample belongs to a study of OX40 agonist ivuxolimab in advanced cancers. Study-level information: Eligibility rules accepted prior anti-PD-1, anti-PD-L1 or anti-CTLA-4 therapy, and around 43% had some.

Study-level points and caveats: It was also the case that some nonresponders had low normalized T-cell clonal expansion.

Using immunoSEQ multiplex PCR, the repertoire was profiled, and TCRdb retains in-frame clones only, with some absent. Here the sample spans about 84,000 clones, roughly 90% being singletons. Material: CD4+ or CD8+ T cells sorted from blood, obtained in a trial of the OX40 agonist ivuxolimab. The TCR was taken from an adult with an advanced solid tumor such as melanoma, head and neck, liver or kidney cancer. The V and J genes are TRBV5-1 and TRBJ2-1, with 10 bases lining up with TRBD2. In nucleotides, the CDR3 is TGCGCCAGCAGCTTTGGACTAGCGGAAAATGAGCAGTTCTTC. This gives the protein CASSFGLAENEQFF.